This T cell receptor beta chain was sequenced in a study of spatial heterogeneity in lung cancer. Background on the study: An average of more than ten raw reads was observed per unique TCR and UMI combination. Study-level findings and limits: Blood contained ubiquitous expanded tumor TCRs more at resection than at follow-up.

The sample's time point: sample taken at primary tumor resection. The 60 to 80 donors had untreated early-stage non-small cell lung cancer. The input material, whole RNA from tumor, nontumor lung or frozen PBMC, was sequenced unsorted. This clonotype was found many times. Its antigen is not identified. TCRdb used MiXCR to reprocess the 5' RACE reads, holding one entry per CDR3 protein. The sample includes approximately 40,000 distinct CDR3 sequences, roughly 7.4% of them seen just once. This CDR3 spans 18 amino acids. J was trimmed by 2 bases and V by 5 bases; bases with no gene match: 14. In germline, CDR1 is SGHTA, CDR2 FQGNSA.

The TCR originated in a male donor with early-stage non-small cell lung cancer. The specimen comprised PBMCs, sampled at surgery. The chain couples TRBV7-2 to TRBJ2-4; the match to TRBD2 covers 8 bases. CDR3 region: CASSPATGGAPTKNIQYF. The CDR3 DNA follows: TGTGCCAGCAGCCCTGCCACCGGGGGGGCCCCAACCAAAAACATTCAGTACTTC.